The 21 T cell receptor beta chains presented below share a single source sample, sequenced in a study of T cells in women clearing cervical HPV infection. Method: immunoSEQ multiplex PCR; TCRdb's copy keeps in-frame clones and lacks some. The sample totals about 33,000 clones. Sequenced material: blood buffy coat. These receptors were taken from a woman between 18 and 69 years old with a cervical HPV16 infection that either progressed to CIN3+ or cleared (not recorded which).

Incomplete CDR3 DNA: TGTGCCAGCAGTGACGGGGCTAGCGGTTACACAGATACG. The encoded protein is CASSDGASGYTDT. The whole CDR3 reads CASSDGASGYTDTQYF. The V gene is TRBV6-4, the J gene TRBJ2-3; TRBD2 aligns across 7 bases. The sequenced fragment ends 3 residues before the CDR3 boundary, so the rest is inferred from the germline J gene. CDR3 length: 16 amino acids. The germline V gene has CDR1 MRHNA and CDR2 SNTAGT. V shed 2 bases, J shed 2 bases, and the junction held 7 bases outside the gene matches.

The part of the CDR3 DNA that was read is TGTGCCAGTAAAAGGGGGGGCGGGCCCTCCTACGAG. Protein sequence: CASKRGGGPSYE. The full CDR3 protein reads CASKRGGGPSYEQYF. The V gene is TRBV2, the J gene TRBJ2-7, with D perhaps TRBD2 (7 bases). The read finishes 3 residues shy of the CDR3 end, and the germline J gene is used to complete it. The germline gives CDR1 SNHLY, CDR2 FYNNEI. The ends were cut back, 9 bases at V and 0 bases at J, with 18 bases in the middle. There are 15 residues in the CDR3.

With respect to this clone: The read finishes 3 residues shy of the CDR3 end, and the germline J gene is used to complete it. Other DNA sequences in this specimen translate into the identical CDR3. This chain uses TRBV7-9 with TRBJ1-5, with D maybe TRBD1 (6 bases). Trimming took 5 bases from V and 7 from J, leaving 15 bases between them. CDR3 length: 14 amino acids. From germline, CDR1 is SEHNR and CDR2 FQNEAQ (reference sequence). The CDR3 loop is CASSPGGGGQPQHF. CDR3 DNA (partial): TGTGCCAGCAGCCCCGGGGGGGGCGGACAGCCC.

Of note for this clone: The observed sequence ends 3 residues before the CDR3 terminus, with the missing tail filled in from the germline J gene. The chain links TRBV30 to TRBJ2-1; D remains ambiguous. This CDR3 spans 12 amino acids. Germline CDR1 GTSNPN, CDR2 SVGIG (reference sequence). V shed 0 bases and J shed 8 bases, with 8 bases lying between them. The CDR3 here is CAWSVGPDEQFF. Incomplete CDR3 DNA: TGTGCCTGGAGTGTAGGGCCGGATGAG.

For this clone: The read ends 3 residues early relative to the CDR3; the germline J gene fills the gap. The rearrangement uses TRBV5-1 and TRBJ2-1; D gene uncertain. The CDR3 has 12 amino acids. Deletions cut 4 bases from V and 6 bases from J, with 8 bases between. Germline V gives CDR1 SGHRS, CDR2 YFSETQ. The CDR3 is CASSQPGNEQFF. CDR3 DNA, as far as it was read: TGCGCCAGCAGCCAGCCGGGCAATGAG.

Worth noting for this clone: The junction shows a germline mismatch at one end, possibly a read error. The read is 3 residues too short to cover the CDR3 end, so that end is filled in from the germline J gene. This same CDR3 is encoded by further DNA sequences in the sample. The V call is TRBV2, the J call TRBJ1-3; 9 nucleotides line up with TRBD1. This CDR3 is built from 13 residues. Per germline, CDR1 SNHLY and CDR2 FYNNEI. The CDR3: CASTRDRADTIYF. CDR3 DNA, as far as it was read: TGTGCCAGCACCCGGGACAGGGCAGACACT.

Comment on this clone: The read terminates 3 residues ahead of where the CDR3 ends, so the germline J gene completes it. This chain links TRBV20-1 with TRBJ2-7, with 7 bases that match TRBD1. Germline V gene lookup returns CDR1 DFQATT and CDR2 SNEGSKA (reference sequence). The ends lost 0 bases at V and 5 bases at J; junction bases unmatched: 4. The CDR3 is 13 amino acids. The covered CDR3 bases are TGCAGTGCTAGAGATACAGGGGTGGACGAG. It encodes CSARDTGVDE. The complete CDR3 sequence is CSARDTGVDEQYF.

Turning to this clone: The sequence runs out 3 residues before the end of the CDR3; the remainder is reconstructed from the germline J gene. Other DNA sequences in the same sample also yield this CDR3. The chain uses TRBV14 and TRBJ1-3; D gene unclear. Germline loops: CDR1 SGHDN, CDR2 FVKESK. V shed 4 bases and J shed 0 bases, with 10 bases lying between them. This CDR3 is built from 15 residues. The CDR3 loop is CASSRLLASGNTIYF. CDR3 DNA, as far as it was read: TGTGCCAGCAGCCGCCTCTTAGCCTCTGGAAACACC.

With respect to this clone: Read sequence stops 3 residues before the CDR3 end, and the germline J gene provides the missing end. The chain has TRBV11-2 and TRBJ1-4; the D is unclear. V was pared by 4 bases and J by 4 bases, with 10 bases between. From germline, CDR1 is SGHAT and CDR2 FQNNGV. The CDR3 runs to 14 residues. The CDR3 bases that were read are TGTGCCAGCAGCTCCCCCTCGGGTAATGAAAAA. Translating gives CASSSPSGNEK. The entire CDR3 is CASSSPSGNEKLFF.

About this clone: The observed sequence ends 3 residues before the CDR3 terminus, with the missing tail filled in from the germline J gene. This sequence joins TRBV4-1 and TRBJ1-1; D remains ambiguous. CDR1 MGHRA and CDR2 YSYEKL come from the germline V gene. The V gene lost 0 bases and the J gene lost 1 base, with 12 bases spanning the gap. CDR3 length: 16 amino acids. CDR3 loop: CASSQDPLTWNTEAFF. The DNA read from the CDR3 is TGCGCCAGCAGCCAAGACCCCCTGACTTGGAACACTGAA.

Points on this clone: The read ends 3 residues shy of where the CDR3 ends; the end is completed using the germline J gene. The chain is built from TRBV19 and TRBJ1-5; D may be TRBD1 (5 bases). V was shortened by 7 bases and J by 0 bases, with 13 bases between the two germline ends. The CDR3 runs 15 residues. Germline V gene lookup returns CDR1 LNHDA and CDR2 SQIVND (reference sequence). The sequenced CDR3 bases are TGTGCCAGTATACAGGAGCCCTATAGCAATCAGCCC. Protein sequence: CASIQEPYSNQP. The entire CDR3 is CASIQEPYSNQPQHF. Complete variable domain (other parts from reference TRBV19 and TRBJ1-5): DGGITQSPKYLFRKEGQNVTLSCEQNLNHDAMYWYRQDPGQGLRLIYYSQIVNDFQKGDIAEGYSVSREKKESFPLTVTSAQKNPTAFYLCASIQEPYSNQPQHFGDGTRLSIL.

As regards this clone: The read is 3 residues too short to cover the CDR3 end, so that end is filled in from the germline J gene. V usage is TRBV7-9 and J usage is TRBJ2-7, with TRBD2 matching over 8 bases. With 7 bases clipped from V and 5 bases from J, the junction kept 7 bases outside the gene matches. The length of the CDR3 is 13 residues. CDR1 and CDR2 from the germline V gene are SEHNR and FQNEAQ (reference sequence). CDR3 bases read: TGTGCCAGCAAACATAGCGGGGAGCACGAG. Encoded protein: CASKHSGEHE. The CDR3 reads in full as CASKHSGEHEQYF.

In regard to this clone: The observed sequence ends 3 residues before the CDR3 terminus, with the missing tail filled in from the germline J gene. This chain joins TRBV20-1 and TRBJ2-3; 10 bases line up with TRBD2. V lost 5 bases and J lost 4; bases outside the gene matches: 9. CDR3 size: 15 residues. Germline-derived CDR1 and CDR2 are DFQATT and SNEGSKA (reference sequence). The CDR3 sequence: CSAFRSGGAADTQYF. The covered CDR3 bases are TGCAGTGCTTTTAGAAGCGGGGGGGCCGCAGATACG.

Concerning this clone: The CDR3 goes on 3 residues after the read ends, and that part is filled in from the germline J gene. V usage is TRBV4-2 and J usage is TRBJ2-2; 7 nucleotides align to TRBD2. With V trimmed by 1 base and J by 1 base, 3 bases remained unmatched. CDR1 is LGHNA and CDR2 is YNFKEQ in the germline V gene. The CDR3 totals 16 residues. The CDR3 region is CASSQVSGGNTGELFF. The sequenced CDR3 bases are TGTGCCAGCAGCCAAGTTTCGGGGGGGAACACCGGGGAG.

The CDR3 bases that were read are TGTGCCAGCAGCGAAGCGCGCCCCGGGGAG. Translated, it gives CASSEARPGE. The complete CDR3 reads CASSEARPGELFF. The chain recombines TRBV7-3 with TRBJ2-2; D unclear. From the germline J gene comes the end of the CDR3, since the read stops 3 residues before it. Germline CDR1 SGHTA, CDR2 FQGTGA. The length of the CDR3 is 13 residues. V was trimmed by 5 bases and J by 6 bases, leaving 10 bases between them.

Concerning this clone: The read stops 3 residues short of the end of the CDR3; the missing end is completed from the germline J gene. The chain recombines TRBV19 with TRBJ1-5, with a possible D match to TRBD1 (5 bases). This CDR3 is 14 amino acids long. Looked up from germline, CDR1 is LNHDA and CDR2 is SQIVND (reference sequence). The V end lost 2 bases, the J end lost 0 bases, and 5 bases lay between the germline ends. This CDR3 reads CASSIQGSNQPQHF. The CDR3 bases that were read are TGTGCCAGTAGTATACAGGGTAGCAATCAGCCC.

With regard to this clone: Read sequence stops 3 residues before the CDR3 end, and the germline J gene provides the missing end. This chain connects TRBV27 to TRBJ2-2; D might be TRBD2 (6 bases). There are 14 residues in the CDR3. V shed 5 bases and J shed 6 bases, with 13 bases lying between them. Germline CDR1 is MNHEY and CDR2 is SMNVEV (reference sequence). CDR3 sequence reads: CASSLATVAGELFF. CDR3 bases read: TGTGCCAGCAGTCTAGCGACGGTAGCCGGGGAG.

To note about this clone: The CDR3 extends 3 residues past the end of the read, so its final part is completed from the germline J gene. V is TRBV19 and J is TRBJ1-1; D unresolved. The V gene's germline CDR1 is LNHDA and CDR2 SQIVND (reference sequence). The CDR3 runs 12 residues. Incomplete CDR3 DNA: TGTGCCAGTAGTATTGGGGTTTCGGGG. Amino acid sequence: CASSIGVSG. The full CDR3 protein is CASSIGVSGAFF.

Concerning this clone itself: The read falls 3 residues short of the CDR3 end, and the missing part is taken from the germline J gene. The chain is built from TRBV28 and TRBJ2-7, with 10 bases lining up with TRBD1. CDR3 length: 14 amino acids. The germline V gene has CDR1 MDHEN and CDR2 SYDVKM. V lost 4 bases, J lost 5 bases, and 5 bases stayed unmatched. The CDR3 sequence is CASSWDRGIHEQYF. CDR3 DNA (partial): TGTGCCAGCAGTTGGGACAGGGGAATCCACGAG.

To note about this clone: The read terminates 3 residues before the CDR3 end, so the remaining end is supplied by the germline J gene. The V and J genes are TRBV7-6 and TRBJ2-7; either TRBD1 or TRBD2 may supply D (5 bases each). The ends were cut back, 2 bases at V and 4 bases at J, with 18 bases in the middle. In germline, CDR1 is SGHVS, CDR2 FNYEAQ. This CDR3 contains 16 residues. CDR3 bases read: TGTGCCAGCAGCTTACTCCCTCTAGAGGGGCAGTACGAG. Protein: CASSLLPLEGQYE. The full CDR3 reads CASSLLPLEGQYEQYF.

Of note for this clone: The observed sequence ends 3 residues before the CDR3 terminus, with the missing tail filled in from the germline J gene. The chain combines TRBV2 with TRBJ1-1; 9 bases match TRBD1. The CDR3 length is 13 residues. The junction had 6 bases not matched to a gene; V was cut back by 9 bases and J by 4 bases. Germline CDR1 SNHLY, CDR2 FYNNEI. The CDR3 region is CARGKDRGTEAFF. The DNA read from the CDR3 is TGTGCCAGAGGAAAGGACAGGGGCACTGAA.